This is a list of T cell receptor beta chains from one sample in a study of T-cell memory formation after mild COVID-19. TCRdb redid the calling of the 5' RACE reads with MiXCR, one entry per CDR3 protein. The sample consists of a few hundred thousand distinct CDR3 sequences, approximately 15% of them appearing once. The sequencing input was PBMCs or a T cell subset sorted from them (not recorded which). Source of these receptors: a man between 18 and 29 years old who had mild COVID-19 (a few samples of this study predate the infection). Cell type and time point are not known. Both conserved end residues are part of each CDR3. A D gene is named only where the DNA matches it firmly. Rows may omit the clone size; those that give it use once, few, many or a size class.

v_call: TRBV20-1
d_call: TRBD2
j_call: TRBJ2-3
cdr3_length: 15
clone_size: .
cdr3_aa: CSPRDYRTSTDTQYF
cdr3_nt: TGCAGTCCTCGGGACTACAGGACCAGCACAGATACGCAGTATTTT

v_call: TRBV9
d_call: TRBD1
j_call: TRBJ2-5
cdr3_length: 15
clone_size: .
cdr3_aa: CASSVDQGALETQYF
cdr3_nt: TGTGCCAGCAGCGTAGACCAGGGGGCGCTTGAGACCCAGTACTTC

v_call: TRBV5-1
d_call: .
j_call: TRBJ1-6
cdr3_length: 15
clone_size: .
cdr3_aa: CVSQVELNYNSPLHF
cdr3_nt: TGCGTCAGCCAGGTCGAACTCAACTATAATTCACCCCTCCACTTT

v_call: TRBV20-1
d_call: .
j_call: TRBJ2-5
cdr3_length: 13
clone_size: many
cdr3_aa: CSARQDDQETQYF
cdr3_nt: TGCAGTGCTAGACAGGATGACCAAGAGACCCAGTACTTC

v_call: TRBV20-1
d_call: .
j_call: TRBJ1-4
cdr3_length: 12
clone_size: .
cdr3_aa: CSVGRANEKLFF
cdr3_nt: TGCAGTGTTGGCAGAGCTAATGAAAAACTGTTTTTT

v_call: TRBV7-7
d_call: .
j_call: TRBJ1-3
cdr3_length: 15
clone_size: .
cdr3_aa: CASSLTWGIENTIYF
cdr3_nt: TGTGCCAGCAGCTTAACTTGGGGTATTGAAAACACCATATATTTT

v_call: TRBV20-1
d_call: TRBD1
j_call: TRBJ1-5
cdr3_length: 16
clone_size: few
cdr3_aa: CSASLQGRGSNQPQHF
cdr3_nt: TGCAGTGCTAGTCTACAAGGCAGGGGGAGCAATCAGCCCCAGCATTTT

v_call: TRBV5-1
d_call: TRBD1
j_call: TRBJ2-1
cdr3_length: 15
clone_size: many
cdr3_aa: CASSGGQGVTNEQFF
cdr3_nt: TGCGCCAGCAGCGGAGGACAGGGCGTGACGAATGAGCAGTTCTTC

v_call: TRBV5-1
d_call: .
j_call: TRBJ2-5
cdr3_length: 15
clone_size: few
cdr3_aa: CASSLFAGAGETQYF
cdr3_nt: TGCGCCAGCAGCTTGTTTGCAGGGGCAGGGGAGACCCAGTACTTC

v_call: TRBV18
d_call: .
j_call: TRBJ1-5
cdr3_length: 15
clone_size: few
cdr3_aa: CASSPKGGPGQPQHF
cdr3_nt: TGTGCCAGCTCACCTAAAGGGGGACCGGGTCAGCCCCAGCATTTT

v_call: TRBV5-1
d_call: .
j_call: TRBJ1-2
cdr3_length: 15
clone_size: few
cdr3_aa: CASSHRGDGNYGYTF
cdr3_nt: TGCGCCAGCAGCCACCGGGGGGACGGGAACTATGGCTACACCTTC

v_call: TRBV7-9
d_call: TRBD1
j_call: TRBJ2-1
cdr3_length: 15
clone_size: .
cdr3_aa: CASSFPGTGNNEQFF
cdr3_nt: TGTGCCAGCAGCTTCCCCGGGACAGGGAACAATGAGCAGTTCTTC

v_call: TRBV4-1
d_call: .
j_call: TRBJ1-1
cdr3_length: 15
clone_size: .
cdr3_aa: CASSQDPTTGTEAFF
cdr3_nt: TGCGCCAGCAGCCAAGATCCCACCACCGGGACTGAAGCTTTCTTT

v_call: TRBV5-1
d_call: TRBD1
j_call: TRBJ2-1
cdr3_length: 16
clone_size: many
cdr3_aa: CASSGTGEPPANEQFF
cdr3_nt: TGCGCCAGCAGCGGAACAGGGGAGCCCCCGGCCAATGAGCAGTTCTTC

v_call: TRBV18
d_call: .
j_call: TRBJ2-7
cdr3_length: 13
clone_size: .
cdr3_aa: CASSETAAYEQYF
cdr3_nt: TGTGCCAGCTCAGAGACCGCAGCTTACGAGCAGTACTTC

v_call: TRBV9
d_call: TRBD1
j_call: TRBJ1-6
cdr3_length: 13
clone_size: few
cdr3_aa: CASSHRGDSPLHF
cdr3_nt: TGTGCCAGCAGCCACAGGGGGGATTCACCCCTCCACTTT

v_call: TRBV25-1
d_call: TRBD1
j_call: TRBJ2-3
cdr3_length: 16
clone_size: .
cdr3_aa: CASSEIGTGFTDTQYF
cdr3_nt: TGTGCCAGCAGTGAAATCGGGACAGGGTTCACAGATACGCAGTATTTT

v_call: TRBV6-1
d_call: TRBD2
j_call: TRBJ2-1
cdr3_length: 13
clone_size: few
cdr3_aa: CASSGGLAGEQFF
cdr3_nt: TGTGCCAGCAGTGGGGGACTAGCCGGTGAGCAGTTCTTC

v_call: TRBV6-5
d_call: .
j_call: TRBJ2-7
cdr3_length: 14
clone_size: few
cdr3_aa: CASSRGGRDYEQYF
cdr3_nt: TGTGCCAGCAGCAGAGGTGGGCGAGACTACGAGCAGTACTTC

v_call: TRBV7-9
d_call: .
j_call: TRBJ1-1
cdr3_length: 15
clone_size: few
cdr3_aa: CASSLGSSWNTEAFF
cdr3_nt: TGTGCCAGCAGCTTAGGATCTAGCTGGAACACTGAAGCTTTCTTT